This entry is about one T cell receptor (beta chain). This clone came up once. No cognate antigen has been identified for it. No much larger clonotype is one base removed from it; base qualities were not supplied. The sample belongs to a study of CD8+ T cells in alopecia areata (dated by TCRdb to about 2018). Notes on the research overall: The treated patients took part in an open-label pilot trial in which moderate-to-severe alopecia areata was treated with oral tofacitinib at 5 to 10 mg twice daily. Human TCRbeta sequencing covered scalp tissue and sorted CD4+ and CD8+ peripheral blood T cells from patchy and totalis/universalis alopecia areata patients and healthy controls. Scalp clonality was compared among normal scalp (n=4), patchy alopecia areata scalp (n=8), and alopecia totalis/universalis scalp (n=8). Biopsies were taken from tofacitinib-treated patients at baseline and again at 4 and 24 weeks into treatment, and several of those patients also had a later scalp biopsy. The study used high-throughput TCRbeta sequencing to examine T cell clonal expansion in alopecia areata, in both the C3H/HeJ mouse model and human patients. immunoSEQ multiplex PCR using 35 Vbeta forward primers and 13 Jbeta reverse primers was used to amplify TCRbeta CDR3 regions. RNA was obtained with the PAXgene miRNA kit for fixed scalp, the miRNeasy kit for PBMCs, and the RNeasy kit for mouse skin. Patients received tofacitinib for 6 to 18 months and were then followed off drug for 6 months to check for delayed response and recurrence.

Overall results and qualifications from the work: Lesional scalp, especially in alopecia totalis/universalis, showed higher clonality and more expanded CD8+ clones than normal scalp, suggesting antigenic drive. Shared TCR sequences between patients were less evident than in mice, which may be partly attributable to HLA diversity in the patient population. Unlike mouse skin, where gammadelta T cells dominate, normal human skin contains resident alphabeta T cells that get sequenced too, which complicates analysis of the scalp TCR repertoire.

Lesional scalp punch biopsies and peripheral blood were obtained from alopecia areata patients. Scalp biopsies from humans were placed right away in PAXgene tissue containers for fixation. Trimming costs V 11 bases and J 4 bases, and their ends lie 25 bases apart. The germline V gene (reference sequence) gives CDR1 as LNHDA and CDR2 as SQIVND. The CDR3 holds 16 amino acids from the cysteine to the phenylalanine. This entry keeps only the CDR3 DNA: 48 bases, framed from base 1. Library creation used the immunoSEQ multiplex PCR assay. To provide template for TCR sequencing, every sample had RNA extracted and reverse transcribed into cDNA. First-strand cDNA was synthesized with SuperScript III using a 2:1 mix of oligo-dT and random hexamers. A synthetic immune receptor repertoire was used to measure amplification bias, and any remaining bias was corrected computationally. Concerning the study's data processing: Raw reads were preprocessed to remove errors, and CDR3 was defined by IMGT conventions from the conserved cysteine to phenylalanine. To get clonality, Shannon entropy was normalized by log2 of the number of productive unique TCRs and the result was subtracted from 1. CD4 or CD8 identity of scalp clones was inferred by cross-referencing scalp TCRbeta sequences with sorted blood CD4 and CD8 repertoires. The immuneACCESS repertoire file appears here via TCRdb, limited to in-frame rearrangements. These files lack a portion of the clones; in checked studies, under half of the deficit traces to unresolved V genes, and the cause of the others is not known. That table supplies the V and J calls and clone size; D and trimming were determined from the DNA. In all, the sample holds 12,000 or so clones, and about three fifths of those were seen once. Roughly 21% of the sample comes from the top ten.

The sequence is built from TRBV19 and TRBJ2-3; the D gene is perhaps TRBD2, from 6 matching bases. Sequenced: skin. This TCR derives from a human donor with alopecia areata. The nucleotide sequence is TGTGCCTCCCGGGCCCTCGGCGGGAAGGGCGCAGATACGCAGTATTTT. This is translated as CASRALGGKGADTQYF. When the CDR3 is completed using the reference TRBV19 and TRBJ2-3 genes on either side, the full variable domain is DGGITQSPKYLFRKEGQNVTLSCEQNLNHDAMYWYRQDPGQGLRLIYYSQIVNDFQKGDIAEGYSVSREKKESFPLTVTSAQKNPTAFYLCASRALGGKGADTQYFGPGTRLTVL.